The next 8 T cell receptor beta chains were all read from a single sample in a study of OX40 agonist ivuxolimab in advanced cancers. Here immunoSEQ multiplex PCR was the method, and the copy in TCRdb shows in-frame clones only, minus some. The sample has about 79,000 clones, more than 85% seen once. The sample in question was CD4+ or CD8+ T cells sorted from blood, obtained in a trial of the OX40 agonist ivuxolimab. These receptors originate from an adult with an advanced solid tumor such as melanoma, head and neck, liver or kidney cancer.

The rearrangement joins TRBV5-6 to TRBJ2-7; 14 nucleotides line up with TRBD2. Per germline, CDR1 SGHDT and CDR2 YYEEEE. The trim removed 7 bases at V and 3 bases at J, leaving 12 bases unmatched. The CDR3 extends over 17 amino acids. CDR3 nucleotides: TGTGCCAGCCGCCGCGGGGGACTAGCGGGAGTACTCTACGAGCAGTACTTC. Protein sequence: CASRRGGLAGVLYEQYF.

This chain uses TRBV5-6 with TRBJ2-1; 8 bases map to TRBD2. CDR1 SGHDT and CDR2 YYEEEE come from the germline V gene. The J segment lost 4 bases and the V segment lost 4 bases, leaving 7 bases of the junction unmatched. The CDR3 covers 15 residues. Here the CDR3 DNA reads TGTGCCAGCAGCCAGCGGGGGCGGGGGTACAATGAGCAGTTCTTC. This translates into CASSQRGRGYNEQFF.

The rearrangement uses TRBV29-1 and TRBJ2-7, with TRBD1 as a possible D gene (5 bases). Trimming removed 4 bases from V and 3 bases from J, with 13 bases in between. This CDR3 region has 13 residues. The germline V gene encodes CDR1 SQVTM and CDR2 ANQGSEA. The CDR3 protein is CSVGGFPNYEQYF. The DNA of the CDR3 is TGCAGCGTTGGGGGCTTTCCGAACTACGAGCAGTACTTC.

This clone showed up just once. Different DNA sequences within this sample yield the same CDR3. This sequence joins TRBV18 and TRBJ2-7; D not resolved. The CDR3 runs 14 residues. Germline V lookup: CDR1 KGHSH, CDR2 LQKENI. V was shortened by 2 bases and J by 2 bases, with 10 bases between the two germline ends. The CDR3 DNA follows: TGTGCCAGCTCACCAGCGACAAACCCCTACGAGCAGTACTTC. This translates into CASSPATNPYEQYF.

The J gene is TRBJ2-7, the V gene TRBV27; the match to TRBD2 covers 10 bases. This CDR3 region has 16 residues. V was pared by 5 bases and J by 2 bases, with 9 bases of the junction left unmatched. Germline V gives CDR1 MNHEY, CDR2 SMNVEV (reference sequence). The CDR3 coding sequence is TGTGCCAGCAGTCAAGCATCTAGCGGGAGCCCCTACGAGCAGTACTTC. Protein product: CASSQASSGSPYEQYF.

The chain joins TRBV5-6 to TRBJ2-1; 10 bases are a match to TRBD2. Germline CDR1 and CDR2: SGHDT and YYEEEE. This CDR3 is 16 amino acids long. Trimming took 0 bases from V and 9 from J; bases not matched to a gene: 9. The CDR3 DNA follows: TGTGCCAGCAGCTTGGAACCAGCGGGAGGGAGGGGTGAGCAGTTCTTC. This translates into CASSLEPAGGRGEQFF.

J is TRBJ2-7 and V is TRBV7-9; 9 bases match TRBD2. This CDR3 contains 16 residues. V was pared by 3 bases and J by 6 bases, with 12 bases of the junction left unmatched. Germline V gene lookup returns CDR1 SEHNR and CDR2 FQNEAQ (reference sequence). Here the CDR3 DNA reads TGTGCCAGCAGCTTCCCCGCTAGCGGGATGAGCCTCGAGCAGTACTTC. Translated: CASSFPASGMSLEQYF.

This chain joins TRBV19 and TRBJ2-7; 10 bases map to TRBD1. Germline-derived CDR1 and CDR2 are LNHDA and SQIVND (reference sequence). The V gene end was trimmed by 5 bases and the J gene end by 1 base; junction bases not matched to a gene: 11. CDR3 length: 17 residues. The CDR3 here is CASSSPGRTGGSYEQYF. CDR3 coding DNA: TGTGCCAGTAGTTCACCCGGTCGGACAGGGGGGTCCTACGAGCAGTACTTC.